The source of this T cell receptor beta chain is a study of blood T cells in healthy people across ages. This clonotype was found a few times. Through a sample-barcoded 5' primer and a J-beta primer mix, a second PCR was run for roughly 7 to 12 cycles. MiXCR, applied by TCRdb to the 5' RACE reads, yields one record per CDR3 protein. The sample records approximately 810,000 distinct CDR3 sequences, approximately 35% being singletons. CDR3 length: 9 residues. From germline, CDR1 is SGHTA and CDR2 FQGNSA. Trimming shortened V by 8 bases and J by 3 bases, and 2 bases separated the two germline ends. The sequencing sample was made of blood. The receptor was isolated from a man aged 18-30 years in good health. This rearrangement joins TRBV7-2 to TRBJ2-7; D not resolved. The chain's CDR3 is CASGYEQYF. The CDR3 DNA is TGTGCCAGCGGCTACGAGCAGTACTTC.